Below are 30 T cell receptor beta chains sequenced from a single sample in a study of blood T cell repertoires in COVID-19. Only in-frame clones appear in the TCRdb table, and some are missing; sequencing was by immunoSEQ multiplex PCR. The sample yields about 290,000 clones, 80% to 90% seen once. Source material: peripheral blood. Source of these receptors: a middle-aged man with acute or convalescent COVID-19.

Here the CDR3 DNA reads TGTGCCAGCAGCTTCCACCCGGGACTAGCGGGGACAGATACGCAGTATTTT. Residues: CASSFHPGLAGTDTQYF. This sequence joins TRBV5-6 and TRBJ2-3; 13 bases are shared with TRBD2. V trimming: 2 bases; J trimming: 3 bases; junction bases outside the gene matches: 6. This CDR3 is 17 amino acids long. The germline gives CDR1 SGHDT, CDR2 YYEEEE.

This sequence joins TRBV7-2 and TRBJ2-1; 12 nucleotides agree with TRBD2. CDR3 length: 18 amino acids. Germline trimming cut 1 base from V and 6 bases from J; bases unmatched to any gene: 10. Looked up from germline, CDR1 is SGHTA and CDR2 is FQGNSA. The DNA for the CDR3 is TGTGCCAGCAGCTTAGAGGCTAGCGGGGGGGCTCCCCCCAATGAGCAGTTCTTC. It codes for CASSLEASGGAPPNEQFF.

The CDR3 bases are TGTGCCAGCAGCCAAGATTACGGGGGGAACACTGAAGCTTTCTTT. The encoded protein is CASSQDYGGNTEAFF. The chain links TRBV3-1 (or the pseudogene TRBV3-2) to TRBJ1-1; TRBD1 is a possible D gene (5 bases). V shed 0 bases and J shed 1 base, with 9 bases lying between them. This CDR3 has 15 residues. The germline V gene encodes CDR1 LGHDT and CDR2 YNNKEL (reference sequence).

V is TRBV30 and J is TRBJ2-3, with D perhaps matching TRBD1 (6 bases). The CDR3 has 11 amino acids. V was trimmed by 4 bases and J by 9 bases, leaving 11 bases between them. Germline V gene lookup returns CDR1 GTSNPN and CDR2 SVGIG (reference sequence). The CDR3 DNA reads TGTGCCTGGACCAGCAGGGGAACGCAGTATTTT. Protein product: CAWTSRGTQYF.

This chain links TRBV2 with TRBJ1-2; D not certain. The CDR3 has 14 residues. CDR1 and CDR2 from the germline V gene are SNHLY and FYNNEI. V was cut by 7 bases and J by 1 base, with 13 bases left in between. The CDR3 protein is CASIYSGLNYGYTF. Written as DNA, the CDR3 is TGTGCCAGCATTTATAGTGGTCTTAACTATGGCTACACCTTC. The full variable domain, rest sourced from reference TRBV2 and TRBJ1-2, is EPEVTQTPSHQVTQMGQEVILRCVPISNHLYFYWYRQILGQKVEFLVSFYNNEISEKSEIFDDQFSVERPDGSNFTLKIRSTKLEDSAMYFCASIYSGLNYGYTFGSGTRLTVV.

The chain links TRBV28 to TRBJ1-2; 7 positions match TRBD1. The CDR3 extends over 16 amino acids. CDR1 and CDR2 from the germline V gene are MDHEN and SYDVKM. Losses at the gene ends were 6 bases for V and 6 bases for J; bases not matched to a gene: 16. DNA of the CDR3: TGTGCCAGCAGGACAGGGCAAGCGGTCCTGGGAGATGGCTACACCTTC. As protein: CASRTGQAVLGDGYTF.

The chain is built from TRBV12-3 or TRBV12-4 and TRBJ1-6; tentatively, D is TRBD1 (6 bases). Deletions cut 3 bases from V and 9 bases from J, with 9 bases between. The CDR3 runs 13 residues. For the CDR3, the DNA is TGTGCCAGCAGTTTGCAGGGGAGTTCACCCCTCCACTTT. Translated: CASSLQGSSPLHF.

This chain links TRBV7-9 with TRBJ1-1; D unclear. Between the trimmed V and J ends, which lost 5 bases and 2 bases, there was a span of 6 bases. Looked up from germline, CDR1 is SEHNR and CDR2 is FQNEAQ (reference sequence). The CDR3 loop spans 12 amino acids. The CDR3 sequence is CASSPQNTEAFF. The CDR3, as DNA: TGTGCCAGCAGCCCCCAAAACACTGAAGCTTTCTTT.

This clone is a singleton in its sample. This chain joins TRBV5-8 and TRBJ1-1; weak D call: TRBD1 (6 bases). Per germline, CDR1 SGHTS and CDR2 YDEGEE. Trimming stripped 1 base from V and 11 bases from J, with 15 bases between. The CDR3 has 13 amino acids. The CDR3 loop is CASSLQGRVDAFF. The CDR3 coding sequence is TGTGCCAGCAGCTTGCAGGGGCGAGTGGATGCTTTCTTT.

CDR3 DNA sequence: TGTGCCACCAGTGGAAGTCGGGACACCGGGGAGCTGTTTTTT. The encoded protein is CATSGSRDTGELFF. This chain links TRBV24-1 with TRBJ2-2; no firm D call. V lost 5 bases and J 3 bases, leaving 9 bases between the germline ends. Germline values: CDR1 KGHDR, CDR2 SFDVKD. CDR3 length equals 14 residues.

The V gene is TRBV25-1, the J gene TRBJ1-2; a possible D gene is TRBD1 (5 bases). Per germline, CDR1 MGHDK and CDR2 SYGVNS. Trimming took off 5 bases at V and 3 bases at J, with 19 bases between the two ends. The CDR3 totals 16 residues. The CDR3 nucleotides are TGTGCCAGCAGTCTAAGCGGGACCCGGGAGTACTATGGCTACACCTTC. Protein: CASSLSGTREYYGYTF.

This chain connects TRBV5-4 to TRBJ1-2; D possibly corresponds to TRBD1 (6 bases). The CDR3 is 13 amino acids. Deletions cut 0 bases from V and 5 bases from J, with 8 bases between. Looked up from germline, CDR1 is SGHNT and CDR2 is YYREEE (reference sequence). The CDR3 spells CASSLERGYGYTF. In nucleotides, the CDR3 is TGTGCCAGCAGCTTGGAAAGGGGGTATGGCTACACCTTC.

This clone showed up just a few times. J is TRBJ2-1 and V is TRBV18; 9 bases fit TRBD1. The CDR3 contains 15 residues. Germline assignment: CDR1 KGHSH and CDR2 LQKENI. The trim removed 3 bases at V and 8 bases at J, leaving 8 bases unmatched. The CDR3 DNA reads as TGTGCCAGCTCACCCACGGGACAGGGTATCGATGAGCAGTTCTTC. Its translation is CASSPTGQGIDEQFF.

V usage is TRBV6-1 and J usage is TRBJ1-5, with a tentative D call TRBD1 (6 bases). The CDR3 consists of 16 residues. Trimming stripped 4 bases from V and 4 bases from J, with 17 bases between. From germline, CDR1 is MNHNS and CDR2 SASEGT. The CDR3 DNA follows: TGTGCCAGCAGTGGACCATTAACAGGGCCTAATCAGCCCCAGCATTTT. Encoded protein: CASSGPLTGPNQPQHF.

The rearrangement links TRBV3-1 (or the pseudogene TRBV3-2) to TRBJ2-3; no clear D. Per germline, CDR1 LGHDT and CDR2 YNNKEL (reference sequence). This CDR3 region has 15 residues. The germline V and J ends were trimmed by 4 bases and 0 bases, with 11 bases remaining between them. The CDR3 nucleotides read TGTGCCAGCAGCCCAATTTGGGCTAGCACAGATACGCAGTATTTT. As protein: CASSPIWASTDTQYF.

The chain combines TRBV6-5 with TRBJ2-7; TRBD1 matches 9 bases. Trimming removed 9 bases from V and 4 bases from J; junction bases left unmatched: 4. CDR1 and CDR2 (germline): MNHEY, SVGAGI. The CDR3 totals 12 residues. The chain's CDR3 is CASRDRVYEQYF. CDR3 nucleotide sequence: TGTGCCAGTCGGGACAGGGTGTACGAGCAGTACTTC.

The chain uses TRBV19 and TRBJ2-7, with 7 bases aligning to TRBD1. The CDR3 runs to 15 residues. Germline V gene sequence: CDR1 LNHDA, CDR2 SQIVND (reference sequence). V lost 4 bases to trimming and J lost 0 bases; unmatched junction nucleotides: 6. The CDR3 nucleotides are TGTGCCAGTAGTAATCCCGGGACAGTCTCCTACGAGCAGTACTTC. It translates to CASSNPGTVSYEQYF.

The V gene is TRBV5-1, the J gene TRBJ2-3; TRBD1 agrees at 8 bases. The CDR3 loop spans 16 amino acids. Germline CDR1 is SGHRS and CDR2 is YFSETQ. Trimming cost V 1 base and J 3 bases; bases outside gene matches: 7. For the CDR3, the DNA is TGCGCCAGCAGCTTGACCAGGGGGCTTTGGACAGATACGCAGTATTTT. Its protein is CASSLTRGLWTDTQYF.

The sample holds one count of this clone. This chain uses TRBV19 with TRBJ1-4; TRBD1 aligns across 8 bases. The CDR3 contains 14 residues. The V gene end was trimmed by 7 bases and the J gene end by 7 bases; junction bases not matched to a gene: 8. Germline V gene lookup returns CDR1 LNHDA and CDR2 SQIVND (reference sequence). The CDR3 nucleotides are TGTGCCAGTACGACAGGGGCTAGGGGTGAAAAACTGTTTTTT. Residues: CASTTGARGEKLFF.

The rearrangement joins TRBV30 to TRBJ2-3, with D uncertain. The CDR3 runs to 14 residues. With 1 base removed from V and 1 base from J, the gap between germline ends came to 9 bases. Germline CDR1 reads GTSNPN; CDR2 reads SVGIG (reference sequence). The CDR3 DNA reads TGTGCCTGGAGTGCCCGTCGTGGCACAGATACGCAGTATTTT. Translated, it gives CAWSARRGTDTQYF.

The chain links TRBV27 to TRBJ2-7; D is perhaps TRBD2 (6 bases). Germline values: CDR1 MNHEY, CDR2 SMNVEV (reference sequence). Trimming removed 2 bases from V and 3 bases from J, with 20 bases in between. CDR3 length equals 17 residues. CDR3 sequence (DNA): TGTGCCAGCAGTTTAAGGCTGGGGGGTAGCCACTACTACGAGCAGTACTTC. It yields the protein CASSLRLGGSHYYEQYF.

The chain couples TRBV6-5 to TRBJ1-2; D perhaps matches TRBD1 (5 bases). This CDR3 is 14 amino acids long. Germline V gene lookup returns CDR1 MNHEY and CDR2 SVGAGI. V lost 7 bases and J lost 8, with 20 bases in between. The CDR3 reads CASTPVRESGGYTF. The DNA of the CDR3 is TGTGCCAGCACCCCGGTCAGGGAAAGTGGCGGCTACACCTTC.

This sequence joins TRBV10-2 and TRBJ2-1; 11 bases map to TRBD2. CDR1 and CDR2 from the germline V gene are WSHSY and SAAADI. This CDR3 comprises 15 residues. V lost 7 bases, J lost 1 base, and 3 bases stayed unmatched. CDR3 amino acids: CASNPSGGSYNEQFF. CDR3 coding DNA: TGCGCCAGCAACCCTAGCGGGGGGTCCTACAATGAGCAGTTCTTC.

Here the CDR3 DNA reads TGTGCCAGCAGCAACTCCGGGACAGGGAAGTACGAGCAGTACTTC. Translating it yields CASSNSGTGKYEQYF. V usage is TRBV6-5 and J usage is TRBJ2-7; 9 bases agree with TRBD1. Germline V lookup: CDR1 MNHEY, CDR2 SVGAGI. CDR3 length: 15 residues. V lost 6 bases, J lost 4 bases, and 10 bases stayed unmatched.

The rearrangement uses TRBV10-3 and TRBJ2-1; D perhaps matches TRBD2 (7 bases). V lost 5 bases and J lost 7, with 15 bases in between. Germline V lookup: CDR1 ENHRY, CDR2 SYGVKD. This CDR3 has 14 residues. The CDR3 nucleotides are TGTGCCATCAGTTATGGGGGGGCAAGGAATGAGCAGTTCTTC. Translated, it gives CAISYGGARNEQFF.

The chain employs TRBV4-2 and TRBJ1-2; D unresolved. V was cut by 1 base and J by 5 bases, with 8 bases left in between. The CDR3 loop spans 13 amino acids. Germline V lookup: CDR1 LGHNA, CDR2 YNFKEQ. CDR3 sequence reads: CASSQVDIYGYTF. Here the CDR3 DNA reads TGTGCCAGCAGCCAAGTCGACATTTATGGCTACACCTTC.

CDR3 DNA sequence: TGTGCCATCTCCCCCCCGGACAGTGGGGGCTACACCTTC. Its translation is CAISPPDSGGYTF. The chain is built from TRBV10-3 and TRBJ1-2, with a possible D match to TRBD1 (6 bases). Trimming shortened V by 8 bases and J by 8 bases, and 18 bases separated the two germline ends. The CDR3 runs to 13 residues. Germline CDR1 is ENHRY and CDR2 is SYGVKD.

The gene calls are TRBV7-9 and TRBJ1-3; perhaps TRBD1 as D (5 bases). Deletions cut 1 base from V and 2 bases from J, with 9 bases between. Germline CDR1 SEHNR, CDR2 FQNEAQ (reference sequence). The CDR3 consists of 15 residues. This chain's CDR3 is CASSLEAGAGNTIYF. CDR3 coding DNA: TGTGCCAGCAGCTTAGAGGCGGGGGCTGGAAACACCATATATTTT.

The chain joins TRBV5-6 to TRBJ2-1, with D tentatively TRBD2 (6 bases). The CDR3 totals 17 residues. Germline CDR1 is SGHDT and CDR2 is YYEEEE. Between the trimmed V and J ends, which lost 1 base and 1 base, there was a span of 15 bases. Here the CDR3 DNA reads TGTGCCAGCAGCTTGAACGGGGGTCCTACTTCCTACAATGAGCAGTTCTTC. Translation gives CASSLNGGPTSYNEQFF.

The rearrangement links TRBV2 to TRBJ2-1; 15 nucleotides agree with TRBD2. The CDR3 sequence is 15 residues long. The germline V gene encodes CDR1 SNHLY and CDR2 FYNNEI. The V gene end was trimmed by 6 bases and the J gene end by 4 bases; junction bases not matched to a gene: 1. DNA for the CDR3: TGTGCCAGCAGGGGACTAGCGGGGGGATACAATGAGCAGTTCTTC. Protein sequence: CASRGLAGGYNEQFF.